These T cell receptor beta chains were read from a single sample in a study of T cells in Graves' hyperthyroidism and ophthalmopathy. TCRdb ran MiXCR on the multiplex PCR reads and lists one entry per CDR3 protein. This table has more than 450,000 distinct CDR3 sequences, roughly 21% appearing once. Source material: blood. The receptor set was obtained from a middle-aged man with Graves' ophthalmopathy. The CDR3 runs from the conserved cysteine through the conserved F or W. The D gene is left open where the match is weak. Where a row states a size, it is once, few, many or the class of an expanded clone; other rows omit it.

TRBV4-3,TRBJ1-4,NA,few,CASSQDLATNEKLFF,TGCGCCAGCAGCCAAGATCTTGCAACTAATGAAAAACTGTTTTTT
TRBV6-1,TRBJ1-1,NA,many,CASGTPDEAFF,TGTGCCAGCGGAACCCCGGACGAAGCTTTCTTT
TRBV19,TRBJ1-5,TRBD1,few,CASSIRGTGEHQPQHF,TGTGCCAGTAGTATTCGGGGAACAGGGGAGCATCAGCCCCAGCATTTT
TRBV19,TRBJ2-2,NA,NA,CASSIGYRKTGELFF,TGTGCCAGTAGTATAGGGTATAGGAAGACCGGGGAGCTGTTTTTT
TRBV7-3,TRBJ2-5,NA,NA,CASSLEALGETQYF,TGTGCCAGCAGCTTAGAGGCCCTGGGGGAGACCCAGTACTTC
TRBV6-2/TRBV6-3,TRBJ1-3,NA,NA,CASSHGRAGNTIYF,TGTGCCAGCAGTCACGGGCGGGCTGGAAACACCATATATTTT
TRBV5-1,TRBJ2-5,NA,NA,CASSLATGRETQYF,TGCGCCAGCAGCTTGGCCACAGGCAGAGAGACCCAGTACTTC
TRBV5-1,TRBJ1-1,NA,NA,CASRQNMNTEAFF,TGCGCCAGCAGACAAAACATGAACACTGAAGCTTTCTTT
TRBV11-2,TRBJ2-7,NA,few,CASGLSGTEQYF,TGTGCCAGCGGTTTGTCAGGGACCGAGCAGTACTTC
TRBV12-3/TRBV12-4,TRBJ2-6,NA,NA,CASSGTANSGANVLTF,TGTGCCAGCAGCGGGACGGCCAACTCTGGGGCCAACGTCCTGACTTTC
TRBV12-3/TRBV12-4,TRBJ2-7,NA,few,CASSPSQSPSSYEQYF,TGTGCCAGCAGTCCTAGCCAGAGCCCAAGCTCCTACGAGCAGTACTTC
TRBV30,TRBJ2-5,NA,NA,CAWSVGGGEETQYF,TGTGCCTGGAGTGTAGGGGGCGGGGAAGAGACCCAGTACTTC
TRBV30,TRBJ1-5,NA,NA,CAWSRQRHQPQHF,TGTGCCTGGAGTCGGCAGAGGCATCAGCCCCAGCATTTT
TRBV15,TRBJ2-7,NA,many,CATSRDRGPEQYF,TGTGCCACCAGCAGAGATCGCGGGCCCGAGCAGTACTTC
TRBV12-3/TRBV12-4,TRBJ1-1,NA,many,CASTTSGGGEAFF,TGTGCCAGCACAACTTCGGGGGGGGGTGAAGCTTTCTTT
TRBV6-2/TRBV6-3,TRBJ2-3,NA,few,CASSYGAADTDTQYF,TGTGCCAGCAGTTACGGAGCCGCGGACACAGATACGCAGTATTTT
TRBV6-1,TRBJ1-2,NA,NA,CASSETSRAYDYTF,TGTGCCAGCAGTGAAACGAGCAGGGCCTATGACTACACCTTC
TRBV2,TRBJ1-6,TRBD1,many,CASCSGGQYNSPLHF,TGTGCCAGCTGTTCGGGGGGACAGTATAATTCACCCCTCCACTTT
TRBV20-1,TRBJ2-5,NA,NA,CSAQRRDPKETQYF,TGCAGTGCGCAGAGACGGGACCCAAAAGAGACCCAGTACTTC
TRBV4-2,TRBJ2-7,NA,few,CASSQEGVSSYEQYF,TGTGCCAGCAGCCAAGAGGGGGTGAGCTCCTACGAGCAGTACTTC
TRBV30,TRBJ1-2,TRBD1,few,CAWSRDRGGFGYGYTF,TGTGCCTGGAGTCGGGACAGGGGGGGTTTCGGCTATGGCTACACCTTC
TRBV27,TRBJ1-1,NA,few,CASFPGGGTEAFF,TGTGCCAGCTTCCCTGGGGGGGGAACTGAAGCTTTCTTT
TRBV12-3/TRBV12-4,TRBJ2-3,TRBD2,NA,CASRFTSGGREDTQYF,TGTGCCAGCCGTTTCACTAGCGGGGGGCGGGAAGATACGCAGTATTTT
TRBV6-2/TRBV6-3,TRBJ2-1,TRBD1,NA,CASSYSTGPPYNEQFF,TGTGCCAGCAGTTACTCGACAGGGCCTCCCTACAATGAGCAGTTCTTC
TRBV6-2/TRBV6-3,TRBJ1-5,NA,NA,CASSYGHYSNQPQHF,TGTGCCAGCAGTTATGGGCACTATAGCAATCAGCCCCAGCATTTT
TRBV18,TRBJ1-6,NA,NA,CASSQRARTDSPLHF,TGTGCCAGCTCACAACGAGCCCGGACAGATTCACCCCTCCACTTT
TRBV28,TRBJ1-2,TRBD1,NA,CASTGTGGAYGCTF,TGTGCCAGCACCGGGACAGGGGGTGCTTATGGCTGCACCTTC
TRBV11-2,TRBJ2-7,TRBD2,once,CASGYPPTGTSGRAPQYF,TGTGCCAGCGGATACCCCCCTACCGGGACTAGCGGGAGGGCCCCGCAGTACTTC
TRBV2,TRBJ2-3,NA,few,CADGEDRTDTQYF,TGTGCCGACGGGGAAGATCGCACAGATACGCAGTATTTT
TRBV7-2,TRBJ2-1,TRBD2,many,CASSSTSPLGSYNEQFF,TGTGCCAGCAGTTCGACTAGCCCCCTTGGCTCCTACAATGAGCAGTTCTTC
TRBV6-1,TRBJ2-3,TRBD1,few,CASSDRGPTDTQYF,TGTGCCAGCAGCGACAGGGGACCCACAGATACGCAGTATTTT
TRBV20-1,TRBJ2-5,NA,many,CSAWGEAQETQYF,TGCAGTGCATGGGGGGAGGCTCAAGAGACCCAGTACTTC
TRBV9,TRBJ2-1,NA,few,CASSSLKGSSYNEQFF,TGTGCCAGCAGCTCCCTGAAGGGGAGCTCCTACAATGAGCAGTTCTTC
TRBV12-5,TRBJ1-1,TRBD1,many,CASLGTGRTEAFF,TGTGCTAGTCTGGGGACAGGTCGGACTGAAGCTTTCTTT
TRBV5-1,TRBJ2-3,TRBD1,many,CASSSGTGSDTQYF,TGCGCCAGCAGCTCGGGGACAGGCTCAGATACGCAGTATTTT
TRBV27,TRBJ2-5,NA,once,CASSFIGETQYF,TGTGCCAGCAGTTTTATCGGGGAGACCCAGTACTTC
TRBV7-2,TRBJ1-4,TRBD1,NA,CASSYTGVRQGANEKLFF,TGTGCCAGCAGCTACACTGGGGTTCGACAGGGGGCAAATGAAAAACTGTTTTTT
TRBV6-2/TRBV6-3,TRBJ2-1,TRBD2,few,CASSYRVGSGVDEQFF,TGTGCCAGCAGTTACAGAGTTGGTAGCGGGGTGGATGAGCAGTTCTTC
TRBV12-3/TRBV12-4,TRBJ1-2,NA,few,CASSLSKILTNYGYTF,TGTGCCAGCAGTTTATCCAAGATTCTAACTAACTATGGCTACACCTTC
TRBV19,TRBJ1-5,NA,NA,CAPWSLNSNQPQHF,TGTGCCCCCTGGAGCTTAAATAGCAATCAGCCCCAGCATTTT
TRBV3-1,TRBJ2-1,NA,many,CASSQEGAGYNEQFF,TGTGCCAGCAGCCAAGAAGGGGCGGGGTACAATGAGCAGTTCTTC
TRBV5-1,TRBJ1-2,NA,NA,CASLPAPGGRRYGYTF,TGCGCCAGCCTTCCGGCCCCCGGGGGCAGACGGTATGGCTACACCTTC
TRBV3-1,TRBJ2-2,NA,NA,CASSPSIPGELFF,TGTGCCAGCAGCCCATCGATCCCCGGGGAGCTGTTTTTT
TRBV6-2/TRBV6-3,TRBJ1-2,NA,NA,CASSYGGTDYGYTF,TGTGCCAGCAGTTACGGGGGCACGGACTATGGCTACACCTTC
TRBV24-1,TRBJ2-2,NA,NA,CATSDSHHGELFF,TGTGCCACCAGTGACTCCCATCACGGGGAGCTGTTTTTT
TRBV7-2,TRBJ2-5,TRBD1,NA,CASSLEGTAFQETQYF,TGTGCCAGCAGCTTAGAAGGGACAGCCTTTCAAGAGACCCAGTACTTC
TRBV5-1,TRBJ1-1,NA,many,CASSFIQGQRAFF,TGCGCCAGCAGCTTTATTCAGGGGCAGCGAGCTTTCTTT
TRBV12-3/TRBV12-4,TRBJ2-5,NA,many,CASSRSQGETQYF,TGTGCCAGCAGTCGGTCACAGGGAGAGACCCAGTACTTC
TRBV9,TRBJ2-1,NA,NA,CASSVGGLGRSEQFF,TGTGCCAGCAGCGTAGGAGGTTTGGGGAGGAGTGAGCAGTTCTTC
TRBV30,TRBJ1-5,TRBD1,many,CACGTDSNQPQHF,TGTGCGTGCGGGACAGATAGCAATCAGCCCCAGCATTTT
TRBV28,TRBJ2-3,NA,few,CASDQGDTQYF,TGTGCCAGCGATCAGGGGGATACGCAGTATTTT
TRBV12-3/TRBV12-4,TRBJ2-1,NA,many,CAIAGAGPSSYNEQFF,TGTGCCATCGCCGGGGCGGGCCCGAGCTCCTACAATGAGCAGTTCTTC
TRBV7-9,TRBJ1-2,NA,NA,CASSFPEAGNYGYTF,TGTGCCAGCAGCTTCCCGGAGGCCGGCAACTATGGCTACACCTTC
TRBV12-3/TRBV12-4,TRBJ1-6,NA,NA,CVSSLSGVASLHF,TGTGTCAGCAGTCTTTCGGGGGTGGCGTCCCTCCACTTT
TRBV15,TRBJ1-5,NA,NA,CATSRAQGDQPQHF,TGTGCCACCAGCAGAGCACAGGGCGATCAGCCCCAGCATTTT
TRBV12-3/TRBV12-4,TRBJ1-5,NA,NA,CASKTRSNQPQHF,TGTGCCAGCAAGACAAGGAGCAATCAGCCCCAGCATTTT
TRBV7-3,TRBJ2-2,NA,NA,CASSPSAGQGTGELFF,TGTGCCAGCAGCCCCTCGGCAGGTCAAGGCACCGGGGAGCTGTTTTTT
TRBV6-1,TRBJ2-3,NA,NA,CASKGVAADTQYF,TGTGCCAGCAAAGGGGTCGCGGCAGATACGCAGTATTTT
TRBV9,TRBJ2-5,NA,many,CASSAGETQYF,TGTGCCAGCAGCGCCGGAGAGACCCAGTACTTC
TRBV18,TRBJ2-1,NA,many,CASSQLGGSSYNEQFF,TGTGCCAGCTCACAACTTGGGGGGAGCTCCTACAATGAGCAGTTCTTC